The next 32 T cell receptor beta chains were all read from a single sample in a study of graft-versus-host responses after intestinal transplantation. Generated by immunoSEQ multiplex PCR, the TCRdb table keeps only in-frame clones and is missing some. This table has around 30,000 clones, about 92% appearing once. The specimen comprised PBMCs, sampled approximately 69 days after intestinal transplant. These receptors came from a human patient who received an intestinal transplant, so some T cells may come from the graft donor.

This chain connects TRBV7-3 to TRBJ1-6, with a tentative D call TRBD1 (5 bases). Per germline, CDR1 SGHTA and CDR2 FQGTGA. The CDR3 loop spans 15 amino acids. Trimming stripped 3 bases from V and 7 bases from J, with 13 bases between. This CDR3 is CASSFWGGRNSPLHF. The CDR3 nucleotides read TGTGCCAGCAGCTTTTGGGGGGGACGGAATTCACCCCTCCACTTT.

This clone was seen a handful of times. J is TRBJ2-2 and V is TRBV27, with D hard to call. Per the germline V gene, CDR1 is MNHEY and CDR2 is SMNVEV (reference sequence). The CDR3 length is 14 residues. Trimming cost V 3 bases and J 0 bases, with 5 bases left between them. The CDR3 bases are TGTGCCAGCAGTTTCCTGCCGAACACCGGGGAGCTGTTTTTT. Translating gives CASSFLPNTGELFF.

With regard to this clone: Other DNA sequences in this specimen translate into the identical CDR3. CDR3 DNA: TGTGCCAGTAATTTTGGTCCGGGATTGAGTTCACCCCTCCACTTT. It codes for CASNFGPGLSSPLHF. The chain combines TRBV19 with TRBJ1-6; D remains ambiguous. The V gene lost 7 bases and the J gene lost 9 bases, with 19 bases spanning the gap. Per germline, CDR1 LNHDA and CDR2 SQIVND (reference sequence). This CDR3 comprises 15 residues.

This chain links TRBV10-3 with TRBJ1-4; possible D gene TRBD1, 5 bases. There are 17 residues in the CDR3. The V end lost 0 bases, the J end lost 5 bases, and 16 bases lay between the germline ends. The V gene's germline CDR1 is ENHRY and CDR2 SYGVKD. CDR3 protein: CAISESFVDTSNEKLFF. For the CDR3, the DNA is TGTGCCATCAGTGAGTCCTTCGTGGACACATCGAATGAAAAACTGTTTTTT.

V is TRBV19 and J is TRBJ1-1, with D unclear. CDR3 length: 14 amino acids. Germline V gives CDR1 LNHDA, CDR2 SQIVND (reference sequence). V was pared by 9 bases and J by 3 bases, with 17 bases between. CDR3 in DNA: TGTGCCAGCCGTATCCCCGGAGGAGACACTGAAGCTTTCTTT. Amino acids: CASRIPGGDTEAFF.

This clone was seen only once. The CDR3 reads CASSQVGLYEQYF. The CDR3 region has the DNA TGTGCCAGCAGCCAGGTTGGGCTCTACGAGCAGTACTTC. The chain has TRBV7-9 and TRBJ2-7; D ambiguous. V shed 5 bases and J shed 3 bases, with 11 bases lying between them. Germline values: CDR1 SEHNR, CDR2 FQNEAQ (reference sequence). This CDR3 region has 13 residues.

The rearrangement links TRBV4-3 to TRBJ2-1; perhaps TRBD2 as D (5 bases). V dropped 1 base and J dropped 4 bases, with 8 bases sitting between them. Germline values: CDR1 LGHNA, CDR2 YSLEER. The CDR3 contains 14 residues. CDR3 loop: CASSQAGGYNEQFF. Here the CDR3 DNA reads TGCGCCAGCAGCCAAGCAGGAGGTTACAATGAGCAGTTCTTC.

This clone was observed once. V is TRBV19 and J is TRBJ1-1; 8 nucleotides align to TRBD1. V lost 3 bases, J lost 1 base, and 4 bases stayed unmatched. In germline, CDR1 is LNHDA, CDR2 SQIVND (reference sequence). The CDR3 is made up of 15 amino acids. CDR3 coding DNA: TGTGCCAGTAGTATGGGGACAGGAGGGAACACTGAAGCTTTCTTT. Its protein is CASSMGTGGNTEAFF.

This sequence joins TRBV27 and TRBJ1-6, with D perhaps matching TRBD1 (6 bases). Trimming stripped 7 bases from V and 9 bases from J, with 19 bases between. CDR3 length: 15 amino acids. Germline V lookup: CDR1 MNHEY, CDR2 SMNVEV (reference sequence). For the CDR3, the DNA is TGTGCCAGCAAGGGGGAACCTTCCTCGGTTTCACCCCTCCACTTT. It encodes CASKGEPSSVSPLHF.

This chain joins TRBV28 and TRBJ1-6; 9 bases are shared with TRBD1. V lost 3 bases, J lost 2 bases, and 11 bases stayed unmatched. This CDR3 spans 19 amino acids. The germline gives CDR1 MDHEN, CDR2 SYDVKM. The CDR3 region is CASSFPGDREEPYNSPLHF. CDR3 sequence (DNA): TGTGCCAGCAGTTTCCCCGGGGACAGGGAAGAACCCTATAATTCACCCCTCCACTTT.

The chain is built from TRBV13 and TRBJ2-1; possible D gene TRBD2, 6 bases. Germline loops: CDR1 PRHDT, CDR2 FYEKMQ (reference sequence). This CDR3 spans 20 amino acids. Trimming stripped 4 bases from V and 4 bases from J, with 29 bases between. Written as DNA, the CDR3 is TGTGCCAGCAGCTGGGGAGGCGGTAGCTTACCCCCACAAGCGTACAATGAGCAGTTCTTC. Translation gives CASSWGGGSLPPQAYNEQFF.

This clone was counted once. The V call is TRBV2, the J call TRBJ1-1, with no clear D. Germline CDR1 is SNHLY and CDR2 is FYNNEI. The CDR3 is 15 residues long. V was clipped by 3 bases and J by 4 bases, with 15 bases between them. This CDR3 reads CASSEVFPPTTEAFF. In nucleotides, the CDR3 is TGTGCCAGCAGTGAGGTTTTCCCCCCAACCACTGAAGCTTTCTTT.

The J gene is TRBJ2-2, the V gene TRBV21-1; TRBD1 is taken as the D call from the table, unchecked against the DNA. TRBV21-1 is described as a pseudogene. This CDR3 region has 17 residues. CDR3 in DNA: TGTGCCAGCAGCAATAAGGGGGCAATCATTAACACCGGGGAGCTGTTTTTT. Its protein product is CASSNKGAIINTGELFF.

The chain recombines TRBV11-2 with TRBJ2-3; D is ambiguous. Germline CDR1 is SGHAT and CDR2 is FQNNGV. V gave up 7 bases and J gave up 6 bases, with 14 bases separating them. There are 13 residues in the CDR3. CDR3 DNA: TGTGCCAGCACCTTTGGTCTAGGGGATACGCAGTATTTT. This sequence encodes CASTFGLGDTQYF.

The chain employs TRBV4-2 and TRBJ2-5; D ambiguous. Trimming removed 1 base from V and 7 bases from J, with 16 bases in between. The germline CDR1 and CDR2 sequences are LGHNA and YNFKEQ. This CDR3 region has 15 residues. The CDR3 loop is CASSQGWRTFGTQYF. In nucleotides, the CDR3 is TGTGCCAGCAGCCAAGGGTGGCGCACCTTCGGGACCCAGTACTTC.

The chain carries TRBV7-2 and TRBJ2-3, with D possibly called TRBD1 or TRBD2 (5 bases each). The V gene's germline CDR1 is SGHTA and CDR2 FQGNSA. Between the trimmed V and J ends, which lost 3 bases and 14 bases, there was a span of 12 bases. This CDR3 spans 11 amino acids. This CDR3 reads CASSFSGGWYF. The CDR3 DNA reads TGTGCCAGCAGCTTTTCTGGGGGTTGGTATTTT.

The chain combines TRBV7-9 with TRBJ1-5; D is ambiguous. The V end was cut by 1 base, the J end by 6 bases, with 7 bases between. CDR1 is SEHNR, CDR2 FQNEAQ, per germline (reference sequence). The CDR3 runs 13 residues. CDR3 DNA sequence: TGTGCCAGCAGCTTAGTCCAAGGTCAGCCCCAGCATTTT. It is translated as CASSLVQGQPQHF.

V is TRBV28 and J is TRBJ1-1; 9 nucleotides align to TRBD1. The V segment lost 4 bases and the J segment 3 bases; nucleotides outside the gene matches: 6. CDR1 MDHEN and CDR2 SYDVKM come from the germline V gene. This CDR3 contains 15 residues. Here the CDR3 reads CASSSRQGGDTEAFF. CDR3 coding DNA: TGTGCCAGCAGTTCCAGACAGGGGGGAGACACTGAAGCTTTCTTT.

The chain links TRBV7-9 to TRBJ1-5, with D hard to call. Germline-derived CDR1 and CDR2 are SEHNR and FQNEAQ (reference sequence). V lost 5 bases and J lost 0, with 11 bases in between. There are 15 residues in the CDR3. CDR3 DNA: TGTGCCAGCAGCCAAGCGGGGAATAGCAATCAGCCCCAGCATTTT. This gives the protein CASSQAGNSNQPQHF.

The V call is TRBV5-5, the J call TRBJ1-1; D remains unclear. Germline assignment: CDR1 SGHKS and CDR2 YYEKEE (reference sequence). The CDR3 covers 15 residues. Between the trimmed V and J ends, which lost 4 bases and 1 base, there was a span of 14 bases. CDR3 amino acids: CASSALKWGNTEAFF. CDR3 sequence (DNA): TGTGCCAGCAGCGCGTTAAAGTGGGGGAACACTGAAGCTTTCTTT. Full variable domain (rest looked up from reference TRBV5-5 and TRBJ1-1): DAGVTQSPTHLIKTRGQQVTLRCSPISGHKSVSWYQQVLGQGPQFIFQYYEKEERGRGNFPDRFSARQFPNYSSELNVNALLLGDSALYLCASSALKWGNTEAFFGQGTRLTVV.

This sequence joins TRBV15 and TRBJ1-2; D is unclear. CDR3 size: 13 residues. Germline assignment: CDR1 LNHNV and CDR2 YYDKDF (reference sequence). The V and J ends lost 1 base and 7 bases respectively, with 10 bases between them. CDR3 loop: CATSRVGDGGYTF. Written as DNA, the CDR3 is TGTGCCACCAGCAGAGTGGGAGATGGTGGCTACACCTTC.

V is TRBV4-1 and J is TRBJ2-1; 8 nucleotides align to TRBD2. J was trimmed by 8 bases and V by 5 bases; bases with no gene match: 20. The germline CDR1 and CDR2 sequences are MGHRA and YSYEKL. CDR3 length equals 18 residues. The CDR3 sequence is CASSLPIGEAGRGDEQFF. The CDR3 nucleotides read TGCGCCAGCAGCTTACCCATTGGGGAAGCGGGGCGGGGGGATGAGCAGTTCTTC.

The genes are TRBV4-1 and TRBJ1-2, with D uncertain. This CDR3 is 12 amino acids long. Germline CDR1 and CDR2: MGHRA and YSYEKL. V lost 3 bases, J lost 8 bases, and 10 bases lay in between. The CDR3 here is CASSHFKHGYTF. DNA of the CDR3: TGCGCCAGCAGCCATTTTAAACACGGCTACACCTTC.

The CDR3 DNA is TGTGCCAGCAGTTTAGTGTACAGCTCCTACGAGCAGTACTTC. Translating gives CASSLVYSSYEQYF. The chain has TRBV27 and TRBJ2-7; D unresolved. The germline V gene has CDR1 MNHEY and CDR2 SMNVEV (reference sequence). V lost 2 bases and J lost 0, with 8 bases in between. The CDR3 has 14 residues.

The V and J genes are TRBV5-5 and TRBJ2-3; weak D call: TRBD1 (6 bases). CDR1 and CDR2 (germline): SGHKS, YYEKEE (reference sequence). The length of the CDR3 is 15 residues. Trimming removed 4 bases at V and 0 bases at J, with 12 bases between. The CDR3 loop is CASSTGQISTDTQYF. CDR3 coding DNA: TGTGCCAGCAGCACTGGACAGATAAGCACAGATACGCAGTATTTT.

This chain links TRBV2 with TRBJ2-2, with D possibly TRBD1 on 5 matching bases. The CDR3 has 15 amino acids. Per the germline V gene, CDR1 is SNHLY and CDR2 is FYNNEI. The V end was cut by 7 bases, the J end by 2 bases, with 14 bases between. The CDR3 bases are TGTGCCAGCATTCCTTGGACACTAAACACCGGGGAGCTGTTTTTT. Translation: CASIPWTLNTGELFF.

The chain uses TRBV5-1 and TRBJ1-3, with D hard to call. Germline V gives CDR1 SGHRS, CDR2 YFSETQ. CDR3 length equals 17 residues. V lost 0 bases and J 0 bases, leaving 13 bases between the germline ends. The CDR3 here is CASSLGRTQSSGNTIYF. The CDR3 region has the DNA TGCGCCAGCAGCTTGGGTAGGACCCAAAGCTCTGGAAACACCATATATTTT.

The chain employs TRBV19 and TRBJ2-3; 9 nucleotides agree with TRBD1. With V trimmed by 3 bases and J by 3 bases, 4 bases remained unmatched. The CDR3 has 15 residues. Germline values: CDR1 LNHDA, CDR2 SQIVND (reference sequence). CDR3 DNA sequence: TGTGCCAGTAGTATGTGGGACAGGGTGACAGATACGCAGTATTTT. Its translation is CASSMWDRVTDTQYF.

The V call is TRBV21-1, the J call TRBJ2-1; TRBD2 is the table's D call and was not checked against the DNA. TRBV21-1 is reported as a pseudogene. CDR3 length equals 14 residues. The CDR3 sequence is CASKAGGLNNEQFF. CDR3 nucleotide sequence: TGTGCCAGCAAAGCGGGAGGCTTGAACAATGAGCAGTTCTTC.

The chain combines TRBV4-1 with TRBJ2-1, with 9 positions matching TRBD2. CDR3 size: 13 residues. Germline V lookup: CDR1 MGHRA, CDR2 YSYEKL. Trimming at V came to 3 bases and at J to 8 bases, leaving 2 bases not matched to a gene. CDR3 in DNA: TGCGCCAGCAGCCAGGGACTAGCATATGAGCAGTTCTTC. Protein: CASSQGLAYEQFF.

The gene calls are TRBV28 and TRBJ1-5; TRBD1 aligns across 10 bases. V was pared by 2 bases and J by 0 bases, with 10 bases of the junction left unmatched. CDR3 length: 19 residues. From germline, CDR1 is MDHEN and CDR2 SYDVKM. The CDR3 DNA is TGTGCCAGCAGTTTAGACAGGGGGCGAATCGTTTATAGCAATCAGCCCCAGCATTTT. Its protein is CASSLDRGRIVYSNQPQHF.

The V gene is TRBV6-5, the J gene TRBJ1-1; D unresolved. V was shortened by 2 bases and J by 7 bases, with 17 bases between the two germline ends. Looked up from germline, CDR1 is MNHEY and CDR2 is SVGAGI. The CDR3 contains 15 residues. The CDR3 region is CASSYDSGTYFEAFF. CDR3 in DNA: TGTGCCAGCAGTTACGATTCAGGCACGTACTTTGAAGCTTTCTTT.